The clone carrying this T cell receptor beta chain came up many times. This sample was taken from a study of HIV-infected patients and healthy controls. Unmatched junction bases numbered 14, after V lost 8 bases and J lost 5 bases. The CDR3 covers 15 residues. Germline V lookup: CDR1 MNHEY, CDR2 SMNVEV (reference sequence). Whole blood was used without fractionation, so all unsorted peripheral T cells were included. Alpha and beta constant-region primers primed reverse transcription of around 550 ng RNA. Each of the alpha and beta chains got its own library through chain-specific third strand synthesis with indices. Using its own MiXCR run on the 5' RACE reads, TCRdb lists one record per CDR3 protein. The profile shows about 18,000 distinct CDR3 sequences, approximately 9% of them singletons.

The rearrangement uses TRBV27 and TRBJ1-1; 7 bases match TRBD1. The sample consisted of blood. This clonotype originated in an adult in good health. CDR3 DNA sequence: TGTGCCAGCCGCTCATTCGGACAGGTTGGGACTGAAGCTTTCTTT. It codes for CASRSFGQVGTEAFF.